The 27 T cell receptor beta chains presented below share a single source sample, sequenced in a study of regulatory T cells in long-lasting Graves disease. Both iRepertoire HTBI primers and Arm-PCR of CDR3 regions were used to build the TCR beta libraries. TCRdb redid the calling of the multiplex PCR reads with MiXCR, one entry per CDR3 protein. The sample includes 310,000 or so distinct CDR3 sequences, roughly 21% seen only once; the top ten take 25% to 30%. Regarding time point: persistent/refractory GD, antithyroid drugs over 5 years with positive TRAb. Scientists built the TCR library using RNA that was extracted from PBMCs. The material was peripheral blood mononuclear cells (PBMCs), obtained when the disease was refractory, from a patient treated with antithyroid drugs. These receptor sequences come from a female donor with Graves disease.

The J gene is TRBJ1-6, the V gene TRBV18; D gene uncertain. Germline lookup yields CDR1 KGHSH and CDR2 LQKENI. Trimming took 6 bases from V and 1 from J, leaving 7 bases between them. The CDR3 loop spans 14 amino acids. The CDR3 sequence: CASSEVSYNSPLHF. The CDR3 nucleotides read TGTGCCAGCTCCGAGGTTTCCTATAATTCACCCCTCCACTTT.

This clonotype was counted a few times. V and J are TRBV12-3 or TRBV12-4 and TRBJ2-1; D gene uncertain. Trimming cost V 5 bases and J 7 bases, with 15 bases left between them. The CDR3 length is 14 residues. The CDR3: CASSPTGSKNEQFF. Here the CDR3 DNA reads TGTGCCAGCAGTCCTACCGGGTCCAAAAATGAGCAGTTCTTC.

In its sample, this clonotype was seen many times. The chain joins TRBV6-1 to TRBJ1-1; D unresolved. Trimming cost V 7 bases and J 6 bases, with 18 bases left between them. In germline, CDR1 is MNHNS, CDR2 SASEGT. This CDR3 region has 14 residues. The CDR3 sequence: CASNSRGSKAEAFF. Written as DNA, the CDR3 is TGTGCCAGCAATTCCCGAGGGTCGAAGGCTGAAGCTTTCTTT.

The J gene is TRBJ2-7, the V gene TRBV6-2 or TRBV6-3; TRBD2 might be the D (5 bases). The CDR3 totals 12 residues. Trimming removed 5 bases at V and 7 bases at J, with 12 bases between. CDR1 and CDR2 (germline): MNHEY, SVGEGT. The CDR3 region is CASSESTREQYF. The CDR3 nucleotides read TGTGCCAGCAGTGAAAGTACTAGGGAGCAGTACTTC.

Remarks on this clonotype: In this CDR3 the conserved last residue, phenylalanine or tryptophan, is missing, so a read error is likely. The rearrangement joins TRBV7-8 to TRBJ1-5; 7 positions match TRBD1. CDR3 length: 13 amino acids. Germline V gives CDR1 SGHVS, CDR2 FQNEAQ. The CDR3 region has the DNA TGTGCCAACAGCTTACAGGGGAATCAGCCCCAGCATCTT. Protein product: CANSLQGNQPQHL.

Ten or more counts support this clonotype. The chain employs TRBV18 and TRBJ2-7; TRBD2 matches 13 bases. The V segment lost 1 base and the J segment 2 bases; nucleotides outside the gene matches: 2. The germline V gene encodes CDR1 KGHSH and CDR2 LQKENI. The CDR3 consists of 16 residues. The CDR3 sequence is CASSPRGTSGTYEQYF. The CDR3 region has the DNA TGTGCCAGCTCACCACGCGGGACTAGCGGGACCTACGAGCAGTACTTC.

This clonotype was observed many times. The gene calls are TRBV2 and TRBJ2-1; 7 bases align to TRBD2. Germline CDR1 and CDR2: SNHLY and FYNNEI. The CDR3 covers 13 residues. Losses at the gene ends were 5 bases for V and 4 bases for J; bases not matched to a gene: 2. The DNA of the CDR3 is TGTGCCAGCAGTCTAGCGGTGTACAATGAGCAGTTCTTC. Protein: CASSLAVYNEQFF.

V usage is TRBV29-1 and J usage is TRBJ2-7, with 13 bases matching TRBD2. CDR1 and CDR2 (germline): SQVTM, ANQGSEA. V shed 1 base, J shed 3 bases, and the junction held 0 bases outside the gene matches. The CDR3 length is 14 residues. The DNA of the CDR3 is TGCAGCGTTGAAGGACTAGCGGGAGGCTACGAGCAGTACTTC. This encodes CSVEGLAGGYEQYF.

This clonotype has ten or more counts. The genes are TRBV6-5 and TRBJ2-7; D possibly uses TRBD1 or TRBD2 (5 bases each). The V and J ends lost 2 bases and 2 bases respectively, with 13 bases between them. CDR1 MNHEY and CDR2 SVGAGI come from the germline V gene. The CDR3 runs 15 residues. The CDR3 here is CASSYDRDGAYEQYF. In DNA, the CDR3 is TGTGCCAGCAGTTACGATCGGGACGGAGCCTACGAGCAGTACTTC.

This clonotype was detected ten times or more. This chain joins TRBV12-3 or TRBV12-4 and TRBJ2-7; a possible D gene is TRBD1 (5 bases). The CDR3 is made up of 13 amino acids. The V end was cut by 8 bases, the J end by 4 bases, with 15 bases between. CDR3: CASRRGRAYEQYF. The CDR3 DNA sequence: TGTGCCAGCCGGAGAGGCAGGGCTTACGAGCAGTACTTC.

A few counts support this clonotype. V gene TRBV6-2 or TRBV6-3 combines with J gene TRBJ1-1, with TRBD1 matching 9 bases. The length of the CDR3 is 17 residues. V was clipped by 0 bases and J by 5 bases; unmatched bases: 10. In germline, CDR1 is MNHEY, CDR2 SVGEGT. DNA for the CDR3: TGTGCCAGCAGTTACTCCCTAACCGGGACAGGGAAGACTGAAGCTTTCTTT. Translated, it gives CASSYSLTGTGKTEAFF.

To note about this clonotype: The junction departs from germline at one end; a sequencing error may be responsible. The chain carries TRBV7-8 and TRBJ2-5; 12 nucleotides align to TRBD2. CDR1 and CDR2 (germline): SGHVS, FQNEAQ. The CDR3 is made up of 16 amino acids. The CDR3 region is CASSLPRTSGMETRYF. DNA for the CDR3: TGTGCCAGCAGCTTACCTCGGACTAGCGGGATGGAGACCCGGTACTTC.

This clonotype was seen ten or more times. The rearrangement joins TRBV28 to TRBJ1-5; weak D call: TRBD1 (5 bases). Germline V lookup: CDR1 MDHEN, CDR2 SYDVKM. CDR3 length: 18 residues. V shed 6 bases and J shed 1 base, with 22 bases lying between them. In DNA form, the CDR3 reads TGTGCCAGCAGGCGCCCGGGGATGAGGCAGGGAAGCAATCAGCCCCAGCATTTT. Protein product: CASRRPGMRQGSNQPQHF.

This clonotype has a count of ten or more. The chain has TRBV7-2 and TRBJ2-5; D gene unclear. CDR3 length: 15 amino acids. V was trimmed by 3 bases and J by 1 base, leaving 12 bases between them. Germline CDR1 reads SGHTA; CDR2 reads FQGNSA. The CDR3 here is CASSFQNSVQETQYF. The CDR3, as DNA: TGTGCCAGCAGCTTCCAAAACAGCGTCCAAGAGACCCAGTACTTC.

There are a few counts of this clonotype. The CDR3 loop is CASRQAGTGNSPLHF. CDR3 nucleotides: TGTGCCAGCCGACAAGCCGGGACAGGGAATTCACCCCTCCACTTT. The chain couples TRBV19 to TRBJ1-6, with 9 positions matching TRBD1. Unmatched junction bases numbered 10, after V lost 9 bases and J lost 7 bases. The CDR3 extends over 15 amino acids. The germline CDR1 and CDR2 sequences are LNHDA and SQIVND (reference sequence). Full variable domain (outside the CDR3, taken from reference TRBV19 and TRBJ1-6): DGGITQSPKYLFRKEGQNVTLSCEQNLNHDAMYWYRQDPGQGLRLIYYSQIVNDFQKGDIAEGYSVSREKKESFPLTVTSAQKNPTAFYLCASRQAGTGNSPLHFGNGTRLTVT.

The chain has TRBV7-2 and TRBJ2-1; D remains ambiguous. This CDR3 is 16 amino acids long. The V and J ends lost 0 bases and 3 bases respectively, with 12 bases between them. The germline gives CDR1 SGHTA, CDR2 FQGNSA. The CDR3 is CASSLAGTPVYNEQFF. The CDR3, as DNA: TGTGCCAGCAGCTTAGCGGGCACACCCGTCTACAATGAGCAGTTCTTC.

This clonotype was observed a few times. V is TRBV6-1 and J is TRBJ1-2; maybe TRBD1 (5 bases). The CDR3 is 14 residues long. Germline CDR1 is MNHNS and CDR2 is SASEGT. Trimming took off 10 bases at V and 8 bases at J, with 23 bases between the two ends. The CDR3 here is CANLPPGFGRGYTF. The CDR3 coding sequence is TGTGCCAACCTCCCCCCAGGGTTTGGGAGGGGCTACACCTTC.

The chain links TRBV12-5 to TRBJ1-5, with 7 nucleotides matching TRBD1. CDR1 and CDR2 (germline): LGHNT, FRNRAP. V lost 5 bases and J lost 9; bases outside the gene matches: 10. This CDR3 is 14 amino acids long. CDR3 in DNA: TGTGCTAGTGGTAGGGGACAGCGTGGATGGCCCCAGCATTTT. Residues: CASGRGQRGWPQHF.

This clonotype was picked up many times. J is TRBJ1-1 and V is TRBV18; D not certain. Germline assignment: CDR1 KGHSH and CDR2 LQKENI. Trimming stripped 0 bases from V and 6 bases from J, with 8 bases between. This CDR3 is 13 amino acids long. For the CDR3, the DNA is TGTGCCAGCTCACCACCAAACTGGGCTGAAGCTTTCTTT. Translation: CASSPPNWAEAFF.

This clonotype occurred many times. The chain employs TRBV6-1 and TRBJ1-5; D perhaps matches TRBD1 (5 bases). The CDR3 sequence is 14 residues long. Trimming left V 2 bases short and J 7 bases short, with 12 bases between. Germline lookup yields CDR1 MNHNS and CDR2 SASEGT. The CDR3 spells CASSERSQGQPQHF. CDR3 sequence (DNA): TGTGCCAGCAGTGAAAGGTCCCAGGGCCAGCCCCAGCATTTT.

This clonotype was counted ten times or more. The gene calls are TRBV6-1 and TRBJ1-2, with D uncertain. The CDR3 has 13 amino acids. V was shortened by 7 bases and J by 0 bases, with 9 bases between the two germline ends. Germline CDR1 MNHNS, CDR2 SASEGT. CDR3 nucleotides: TGTGCCAGCAACGGCAGATCTAACTATGGCTACACCTTC. Its protein product is CASNGRSNYGYTF.

This clonotype was picked up a small number of times. This may stem from a read error, because a much larger clone lies one nucleotide away. The chain carries TRBV27 and TRBJ1-2; D may be TRBD1 (6 bases). The germline CDR1 and CDR2 sequences are MNHEY and SMNVEV (reference sequence). The CDR3 loop spans 11 amino acids. DNA for the CDR3: TGTGCCAACAGTTCAGGGGATGGCTACACCTTC. The encoded protein is CANSSGDGYTF.

This clonotype was seen a handful of times. The junction differs from germline at one of its ends, possibly a read error. J is TRBJ1-4 and V is TRBV6-1; 7 positions match TRBD1. This CDR3 is 16 amino acids long. From germline, CDR1 is MNHNS and CDR2 SASEGT. CDR3 in DNA: TGTGCCGGCAGTACCCGGGACAGCGCGTTTAATGAAAAACTGTTTTTT. It codes for CAGSTRDSAFNEKLFF.

This clonotype was seen many times. The chain is built from TRBV2 and TRBJ1-4; D might be TRBD1 (5 bases). Trimming stripped 9 bases from V and 0 bases from J, with 11 bases between. This CDR3 has 14 amino acids. Germline CDR1 is SNHLY and CDR2 is FYNNEI. The CDR3 protein is CASRMTATNEKLFF. The DNA for the CDR3 is TGTGCCAGTCGCATGACAGCAACTAATGAAAAACTGTTTTTT. The full variable domain, completed using reference TRBV2 and TRBJ1-4, is EPEVTQTPSHQVTQMGQEVILRCVPISNHLYFYWYRQILGQKVEFLVSFYNNEISEKSEIFDDQFSVERPDGSNFTLKIRSTKLEDSAMYFCASRMTATNEKLFFGSGTQLSVL.

This clonotype was found many times. The chain links TRBV11-3 to TRBJ1-6, with 10 bases lining up with TRBD1. J was trimmed by 8 bases and V by 3 bases; bases with no gene match: 7. Germline values: CDR1 SGHNT, CDR2 YENEEA. The CDR3 extends over 16 amino acids. In DNA, the CDR3 is TGTGCCAGCAGCTTGTCCGGGACAGGGGTTTATTCACCCCTCCACTTT. Its translation: CASSLSGTGVYSPLHF.

This clonotype was counted many times. V is TRBV2 and J is TRBJ2-2; maybe TRBD2 (5 bases). The ends were cut back, 7 bases at V and 8 bases at J, with 11 bases in the middle. Germline V gene data show CDR1 as SNHLY and CDR2 as FYNNEI. The CDR3 has 12 residues. The CDR3 DNA is TGTGCCAGCACCGAGGGTCTAGGGGAGCTGTTTTTT. It translates to CASTEGLGELFF. Combining the CDR3 with reference TRBV2 and TRBJ2-2 gives the whole variable domain EPEVTQTPSHQVTQMGQEVILRCVPISNHLYFYWYRQILGQKVEFLVSFYNNEISEKSEIFDDQFSVERPDGSNFTLKIRSTKLEDSAMYFCASTEGLGELFFGEGSRLTVL.

This clonotype appeared a few times. The rearrangement joins TRBV9 to TRBJ2-2, with D tentatively TRBD2 (5 bases). The CDR3 loop spans 14 amino acids. The ends were cut back, 3 bases at V and 3 bases at J, with 9 bases in the middle. Per the germline V gene, CDR1 is SGDLS and CDR2 is YYNGEE. The DNA of the CDR3 is TGTGCCAGCAGCGAAGTGAGGGACACCGGGGAGCTGTTTTTT. Translating it yields CASSEVRDTGELFF.